Described below is a single TCR beta chain sequence and its context. Antigen specificity is unknown. Some clones are missing from TCRdb's copy, which holds only in-frame ones; the method was immunoSEQ multiplex PCR. The data contain approximately 10,000 clones, 88% of them singletons. The entry originates in a study of OX40 agonist ivuxolimab in advanced cancers. The study's findings and limits: Among the lowest levels of clonal expansion were found in partial responders at 0.1-3.0 mg/kg.

The CDR3 has 15 residues. V shed 3 bases and J 4 bases; nucleotides not matched to a gene: 3. Per germline, CDR1 SEHNR and CDR2 FQNEAQ (reference sequence). This material consisted of CD4+ or CD8+ T cells sorted from blood, taken in a trial of the OX40 agonist ivuxolimab. The source of this sequence is an adult with an advanced solid tumor such as melanoma, head and neck, liver or kidney cancer. This chain joins TRBV7-9 and TRBJ1-5; TRBD1 matches at 10 bases. CDR3 DNA: TGTGCCAGCAGCTTGGGACAGGGGTCTAATCAGCCCCAGCATTTT. Its translation is CASSLGQGSNQPQHF.